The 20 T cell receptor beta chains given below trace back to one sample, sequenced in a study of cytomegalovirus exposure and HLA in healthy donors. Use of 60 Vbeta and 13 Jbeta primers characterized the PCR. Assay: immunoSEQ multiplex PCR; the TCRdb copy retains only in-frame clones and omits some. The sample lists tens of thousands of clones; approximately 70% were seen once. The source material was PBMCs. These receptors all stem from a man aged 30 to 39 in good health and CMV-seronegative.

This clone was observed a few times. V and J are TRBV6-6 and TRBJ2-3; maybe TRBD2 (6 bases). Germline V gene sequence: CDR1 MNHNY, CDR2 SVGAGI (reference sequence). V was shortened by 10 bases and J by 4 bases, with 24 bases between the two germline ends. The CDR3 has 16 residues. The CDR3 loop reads CATTNAGRGLPDTQYF. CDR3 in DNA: TGTGCCACCACAAATGCGGGGCGCGGCCTCCCAGATACGCAGTATTTT.

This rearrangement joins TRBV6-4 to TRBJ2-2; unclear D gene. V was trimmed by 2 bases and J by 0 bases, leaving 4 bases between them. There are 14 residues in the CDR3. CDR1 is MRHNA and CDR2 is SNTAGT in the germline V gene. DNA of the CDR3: TGTGCCAGCAGTGACATAACGAACACCGGGGAGCTGTTTTTT. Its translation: CASSDITNTGELFF.

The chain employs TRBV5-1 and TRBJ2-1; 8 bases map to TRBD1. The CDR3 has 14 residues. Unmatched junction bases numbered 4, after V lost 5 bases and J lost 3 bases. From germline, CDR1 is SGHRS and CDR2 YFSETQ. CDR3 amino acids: CASSQGTGYNEQFF. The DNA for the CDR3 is TGCGCCAGCAGTCAGGGGACAGGCTACAATGAGCAGTTCTTC.

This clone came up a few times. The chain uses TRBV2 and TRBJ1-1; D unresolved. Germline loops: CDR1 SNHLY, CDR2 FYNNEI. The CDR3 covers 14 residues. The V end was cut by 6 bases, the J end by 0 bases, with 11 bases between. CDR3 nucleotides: TGTGCCAGCAGCTACAGCCTATTGAACACTGAAGCTTTCTTT. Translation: CASSYSLLNTEAFF.

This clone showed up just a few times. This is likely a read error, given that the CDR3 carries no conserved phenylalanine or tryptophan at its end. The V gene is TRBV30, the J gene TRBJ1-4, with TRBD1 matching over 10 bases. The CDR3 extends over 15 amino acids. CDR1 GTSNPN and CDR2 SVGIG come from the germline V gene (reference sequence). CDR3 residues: CTWSWPGQGHEKLFC. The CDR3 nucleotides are TGTACCTGGAGTTGGCCGGGACAGGGGCATGAAAAACTGTTTTGC.

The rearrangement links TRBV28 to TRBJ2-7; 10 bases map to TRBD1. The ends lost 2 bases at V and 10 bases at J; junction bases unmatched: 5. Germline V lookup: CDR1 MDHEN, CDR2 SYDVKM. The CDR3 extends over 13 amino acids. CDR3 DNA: TGTGCCAGCAGTTTAGGGACAGGGGCCCCTCAGTACTTC. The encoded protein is CASSLGTGAPQYF.

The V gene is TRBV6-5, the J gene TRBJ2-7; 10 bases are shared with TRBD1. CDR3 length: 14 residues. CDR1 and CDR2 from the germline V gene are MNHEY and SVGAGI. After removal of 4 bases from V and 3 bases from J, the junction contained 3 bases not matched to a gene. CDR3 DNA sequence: TGTGCCAGCAGTTTGACAGGGGGCAACTACGAGCAGTACTTC. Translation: CASSLTGGNYEQYF.

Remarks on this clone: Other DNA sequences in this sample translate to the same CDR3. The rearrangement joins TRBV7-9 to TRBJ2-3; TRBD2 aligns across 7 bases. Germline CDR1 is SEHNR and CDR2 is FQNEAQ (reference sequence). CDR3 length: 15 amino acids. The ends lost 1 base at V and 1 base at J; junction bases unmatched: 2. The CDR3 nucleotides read TGTGCCAGCAGCTTAGAGGCGGGAGGCACAGATACGCAGTATTTT. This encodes CASSLEAGGTDTQYF.

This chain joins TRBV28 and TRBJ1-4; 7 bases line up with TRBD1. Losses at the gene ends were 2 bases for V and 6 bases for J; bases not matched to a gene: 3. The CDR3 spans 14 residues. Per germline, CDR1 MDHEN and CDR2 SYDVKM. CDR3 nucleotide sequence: TGTGCCAGCAGTTTAGGACAGGATGATGAAAAACTGTTTTTT. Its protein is CASSLGQDDEKLFF.

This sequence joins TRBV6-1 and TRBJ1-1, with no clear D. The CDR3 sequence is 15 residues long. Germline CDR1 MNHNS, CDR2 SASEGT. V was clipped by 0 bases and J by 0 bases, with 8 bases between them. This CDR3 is CASSEAGSLNTEAFF. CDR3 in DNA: TGTGCCAGCAGTGAAGCGGGCAGCTTGAACACTGAAGCTTTCTTT.

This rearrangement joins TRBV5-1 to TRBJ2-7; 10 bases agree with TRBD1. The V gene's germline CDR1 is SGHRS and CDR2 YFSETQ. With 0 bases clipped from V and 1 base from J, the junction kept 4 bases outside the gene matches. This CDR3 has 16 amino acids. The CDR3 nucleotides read TGCGCCAGCAGCTTGGAGGGACAGGGGACTTCCTACGAGCAGTACTTC. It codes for CASSLEGQGTSYEQYF. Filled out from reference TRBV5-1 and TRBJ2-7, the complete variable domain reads KAGVTQTPRYLIKTRGQQVTLSCSPISGHRSVSWYQQTPGQGLQFLFEYFSETQRNKGNFPGRFSGRQFSNSRSEMNVSTLELGDSALYLCASSLEGQGTSYEQYFGPGTRLTVT.

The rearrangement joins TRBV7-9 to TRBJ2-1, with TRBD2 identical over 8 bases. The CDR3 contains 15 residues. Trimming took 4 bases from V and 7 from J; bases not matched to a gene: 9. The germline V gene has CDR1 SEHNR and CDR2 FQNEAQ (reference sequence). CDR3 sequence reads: CASSSPGGGENEQFF. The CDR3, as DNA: TGTGCCAGCAGCTCCCCCGGGGGGGGAGAGAATGAGCAGTTCTTC.

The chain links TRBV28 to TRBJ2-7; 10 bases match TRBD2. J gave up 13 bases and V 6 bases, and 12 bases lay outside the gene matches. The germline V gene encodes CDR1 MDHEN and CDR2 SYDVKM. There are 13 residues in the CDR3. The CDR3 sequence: CASRPSGSRRVYF. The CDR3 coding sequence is TGTGCCAGCAGACCTAGCGGGAGCCGGCGAGTTTACTTC. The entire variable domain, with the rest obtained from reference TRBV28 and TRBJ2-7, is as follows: DVKVTQSSRYLVKRTGEKVFLECVQDMDHENMFWYRQDPGLGLRLIYFSYDVKMKEKGDIPEGYSVSREKKERFSLILESASTNQTSMYLCASRPSGSRRVYFGPGTRLTVT.

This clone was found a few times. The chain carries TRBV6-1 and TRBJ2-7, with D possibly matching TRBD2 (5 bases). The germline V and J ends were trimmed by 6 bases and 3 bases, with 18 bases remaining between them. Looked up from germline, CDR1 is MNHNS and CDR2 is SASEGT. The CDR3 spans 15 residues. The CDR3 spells CASSPHRGGSYEQYF. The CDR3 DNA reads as TGTGCCAGCAGCCCCCATCGCGGAGGAAGCTACGAGCAGTACTTC.

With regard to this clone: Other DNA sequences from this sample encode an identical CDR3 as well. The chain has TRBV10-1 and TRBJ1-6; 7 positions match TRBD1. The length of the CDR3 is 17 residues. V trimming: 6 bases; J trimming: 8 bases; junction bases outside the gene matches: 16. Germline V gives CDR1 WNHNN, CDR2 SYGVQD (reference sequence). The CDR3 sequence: CASSVRRRGRRHSPLHF. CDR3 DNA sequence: TGCGCCAGCAGCGTACGACGGAGGGGGCGGCGGCATTCACCCCTCCACTTT.

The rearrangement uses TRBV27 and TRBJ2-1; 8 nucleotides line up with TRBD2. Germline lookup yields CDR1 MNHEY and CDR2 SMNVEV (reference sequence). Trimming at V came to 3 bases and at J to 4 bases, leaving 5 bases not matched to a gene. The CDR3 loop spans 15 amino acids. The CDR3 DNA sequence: TGTGCCAGCAGTTTGGGAGCGGGAGCGTACAATGAGCAGTTCTTC. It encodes CASSLGAGAYNEQFF.

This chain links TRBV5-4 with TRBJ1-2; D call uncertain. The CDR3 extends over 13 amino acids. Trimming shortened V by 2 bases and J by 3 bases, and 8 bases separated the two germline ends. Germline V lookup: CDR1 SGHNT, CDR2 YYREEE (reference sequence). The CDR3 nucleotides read TGTGCCAGCAGCTTTTGGACTGACTATGGCTACACCTTC. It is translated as CASSFWTDYGYTF.

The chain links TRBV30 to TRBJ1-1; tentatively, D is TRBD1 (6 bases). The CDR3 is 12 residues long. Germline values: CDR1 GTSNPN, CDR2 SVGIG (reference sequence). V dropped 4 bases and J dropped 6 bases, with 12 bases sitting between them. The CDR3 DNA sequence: TGTGCCTGGAATGCCCCAGGGGCTGAAGCTTTCTTT. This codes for CAWNAPGAEAFF.

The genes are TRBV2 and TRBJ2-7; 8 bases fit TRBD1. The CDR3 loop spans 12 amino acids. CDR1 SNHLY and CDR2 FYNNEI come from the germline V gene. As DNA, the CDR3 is TGTGTCCTACTCGGGACAGGCTACGAGCAGTACTTC. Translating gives CVLLGTGYEQYF.

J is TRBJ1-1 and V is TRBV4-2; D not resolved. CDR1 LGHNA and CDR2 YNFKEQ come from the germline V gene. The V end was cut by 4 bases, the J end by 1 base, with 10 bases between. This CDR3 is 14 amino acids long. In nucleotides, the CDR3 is TGTGCCAGCAGCCCCGAGAGAGGGAACACTGAAGCTTTCTTT. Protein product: CASSPERGNTEAFF.